This entry features one TCR beta chain sequence. The antigen is undetermined. Primers used in a second PCR of about 6 to 11 cycles were a sample-barcoded 5' primer and a J-beta primer mix. Each sample yielded at least 3 million CDR3-containing paired-end reads. One entry per CDR3 protein, called by TCRdb with MiXCR from the 5' RACE reads. The sample includes 650,000 to 800,000 distinct CDR3 sequences, around 45% of them seen just once. Healthy Caucasian individuals from Russia aged 6 to 90 served as donors. PBMCs were isolated at a quantity of at least 6.5 million per sample. This CDR3 has 17 residues. CDR1 is ENHRY and CDR2 is SYGVKD in the germline V gene. J gave up 2 bases and V 3 bases, and 8 bases lay outside the gene matches. This entry is derived from a study of blood T cells in healthy people across ages. Notes on the study in general: Roughly linear age-related decline in beta diversity appeared, significant by age about 40.

Sequencing was performed on blood. The genes are TRBV10-3 and TRBJ2-5; TRBD2 aligns across 11 bases. The sequence came from a man aged 55 to 70 in good health. The CDR3 loop is CAISEPTSGGYQETQYF. In nucleotides, the CDR3 is TGTGCCATCAGTGAACCCACTAGCGGGGGCTATCAAGAGACCCAGTACTTC.